A selection of T cell receptor beta chains follows, all from one sample in a study of T-cell reconstitution after alpha-beta-depleted transplantation in children. In TCRdb, the PCR reads were re-called with MiXCR into one record per CDR3 protein. The profile shows approximately 430,000 distinct CDR3 sequences, around 15% of them singletons. This sample comprised PBMCs, mostly from graft donor cells, obtained 360 days after TCRalphabeta/CD19-depleted stem cell transplant. Receptors were obtained from a boy younger than two who had a stem cell transplant for Wiskott-Aldrich syndrome, so the T cells may come from the graft donor. The CDR3 runs from the conserved cysteine through the conserved F or W. The order of the fields is CDR3 protein, CDR3 DNA, V gene, D gene, J gene, CDR3 length, clone size. D genes are given only for firm matches. Rows may omit the clone size; those that give it use once, few, many or a size class.

CDR3 protein: CASSSPTGGLMWGNYGYTF
CDR3 DNA: TGTGCCAGCAGTTCCCCCACGGGGGGGCTTATGTGGGGTAACTATGGCTACACCTTC
V gene: TRBV28
D gene: -
J gene: TRBJ1-2
CDR3 length: 19
clone size: -

CDR3 protein: CASSPRGVAEKLFF
CDR3 DNA: TGTGCCAGCTCACCGCGAGGGGTTGCTGAAAAACTGTTTTTT
V gene: TRBV18
D gene: -
J gene: TRBJ1-4
CDR3 length: 14
clone size: few

CDR3 protein: CASSPPSTSGEYNEQFF
CDR3 DNA: TGTGCCAGCAGCCCGCCCTCGACTAGCGGGGAGTACAATGAGCAGTTCTTC
V gene: TRBV7-9
D gene: TRBD2
J gene: TRBJ2-1
CDR3 length: 17
clone size: -

CDR3 protein: CASSPPLATGELFF
CDR3 DNA: TGTGCCAGCAGCCCCCCCCTCGCCACCGGGGAGCTGTTTTTT
V gene: TRBV7-2
D gene: -
J gene: TRBJ2-2
CDR3 length: 14
clone size: few

CDR3 protein: CASWVREDIQYF
CDR3 DNA: TGTGCCAGTTGGGTGAGGGAGGACATTCAGTACTTC
V gene: TRBV7-9
D gene: -
J gene: TRBJ2-4
CDR3 length: 12
clone size: -

CDR3 protein: CASSVRGNEKLFF
CDR3 DNA: TGTGCCAGCAGTGTCCGGGGCAATGAAAAACTGTTTTTT
V gene: TRBV2
D gene: -
J gene: TRBJ1-4
CDR3 length: 13
clone size: -

CDR3 protein: CASSFWSGRNTGELFF
CDR3 DNA: TGTGCCAGCAGTTTTTGGTCGGGGAGGAACACCGGGGAGCTGTTTTTT
V gene: TRBV12-3/TRBV12-4
D gene: -
J gene: TRBJ2-2
CDR3 length: 16
clone size: -

CDR3 protein: CASSSSGTANYGYTF
CDR3 DNA: TGTGCCAGCAGCTCATCCGGGACAGCTAACTATGGCTACACCTTC
V gene: TRBV7-9
D gene: TRBD1
J gene: TRBJ1-2
CDR3 length: 15
clone size: few

CDR3 protein: CASSRSTVTQETQYF
CDR3 DNA: TGTGCCAGCAGCAGATCGACAGTCACGCAAGAGACCCAGTACTTC
V gene: TRBV11-2
D gene: -
J gene: TRBJ2-5
CDR3 length: 15
clone size: -

CDR3 protein: CASSQDRLYNNEQFF
CDR3 DNA: TGTGCCAGCAGCCAAGATCGACTTTATAACAATGAGCAGTTCTTC
V gene: TRBV4-2
D gene: -
J gene: TRBJ2-1
CDR3 length: 15
clone size: few

CDR3 protein: CASSLAGGPSIWEQFF
CDR3 DNA: TGCGCCAGCAGCCTAGCGGGGGGGCCGAGTATATGGGAGCAGTTCTTC
V gene: TRBV5-1
D gene: TRBD2
J gene: TRBJ2-1
CDR3 length: 16
clone size: -

CDR3 protein: CASSLWGQGQETQYF
CDR3 DNA: TGTGCCAGCAGCTTGTGGGGACAGGGTCAAGAGACCCAGTACTTC
V gene: TRBV5-6
D gene: TRBD1
J gene: TRBJ2-5
CDR3 length: 15
clone size: many

CDR3 protein: CASSHPHRGQFF
CDR3 DNA: TGTGCCAGCAGCCACCCTCATCGAGGGCAGTTCTTC
V gene: TRBV14
D gene: -
J gene: TRBJ2-1
CDR3 length: 12
clone size: once

CDR3 protein: CASSLGGTGRRNEQYF
CDR3 DNA: TGTGCCAGCAGCTTAGGCGGGACAGGGAGAAGGAACGAGCAGTACTTC
V gene: TRBV7-9
D gene: TRBD1
J gene: TRBJ2-7
CDR3 length: 16
clone size: -

CDR3 protein: CASSLLLGLVQETQYF
CDR3 DNA: TGCGCCAGCAGCTTGCTATTAGGACTAGTACAAGAGACCCAGTACTTC
V gene: TRBV5-1
D gene: TRBD2
J gene: TRBJ2-5
CDR3 length: 16
clone size: few

CDR3 protein: CASSPWVGVTGELFF
CDR3 DNA: TGTGCCAGCAGCCCCTGGGTTGGTGTTACCGGGGAGCTGTTTTTT
V gene: TRBV3-1
D gene: -
J gene: TRBJ2-2
CDR3 length: 15
clone size: few

CDR3 protein: CASSAAGDADNEQFF
CDR3 DNA: TGCGCCAGCAGTGCAGCGGGAGATGCCGACAATGAGCAGTTCTTC
V gene: TRBV10-1
D gene: TRBD2
J gene: TRBJ2-1
CDR3 length: 15
clone size: -

CDR3 protein: CAINLSGGPNTGELFF
CDR3 DNA: TGTGCCATCAACCTCAGCGGGGGGCCGAACACCGGGGAGCTGTTTTTT
V gene: TRBV10-3
D gene: TRBD2
J gene: TRBJ2-2
CDR3 length: 16
clone size: -

CDR3 protein: CASSVGFPSGRLVVNEQFF
CDR3 DNA: TGTGCCAGCAGCGTAGGTTTCCCTAGCGGGAGGCTCGTTGTAAATGAGCAGTTCTTC
V gene: TRBV9
D gene: TRBD2
J gene: TRBJ2-1
CDR3 length: 19
clone size: -

CDR3 protein: CASSQLDRNTEAFF
CDR3 DNA: TGTGCCAGCAGCCAACTGGACAGGAACACTGAAGCTTTCTTT
V gene: TRBV3-1
D gene: -
J gene: TRBJ1-1
CDR3 length: 14
clone size: -

CDR3 protein: CSATSGLGLSYEQYF
CDR3 DNA: TGCAGTGCTACGTCGGGACTGGGGCTCTCCTACGAGCAGTACTTC
V gene: TRBV20-1
D gene: -
J gene: TRBJ2-7
CDR3 length: 15
clone size: few

CDR3 protein: CATSAHTLGETQYF
CDR3 DNA: TGTGCCACCAGTGCCCACACCCTGGGGGAGACCCAGTACTTC
V gene: TRBV24-1
D gene: -
J gene: TRBJ2-5
CDR3 length: 14
clone size: -

CDR3 protein: CASRPDSGGYEQYF
CDR3 DNA: TGTGCCAGCAGACCCGATTCGGGGGGCTACGAGCAGTACTTC
V gene: TRBV6-1
D gene: TRBD2
J gene: TRBJ2-7
CDR3 length: 14
clone size: few

CDR3 protein: CATSDLQGGVETQYF
CDR3 DNA: TGTGCCACCAGTGATTTGCAGGGGGGGGTAGAGACCCAGTACTTC
V gene: TRBV24-1
D gene: -
J gene: TRBJ2-5
CDR3 length: 15
clone size: -

CDR3 protein: CASSRDRIYEQYF
CDR3 DNA: TGCGCCAGCAGCCGCGACAGAATCTACGAGCAGTACTTC
V gene: TRBV5-1
D gene: -
J gene: TRBJ2-7
CDR3 length: 13
clone size: few

CDR3 protein: CASSQEHRVMNTEAFF
CDR3 DNA: TGCGCCAGCAGCCAAGAACACAGGGTTATGAACACTGAAGCTTTCTTT
V gene: TRBV4-1
D gene: -
J gene: TRBJ1-1
CDR3 length: 16
clone size: -

CDR3 protein: CASSGGYGFSNEQFF
CDR3 DNA: TGCGCCAGCAGCGGAGGATACGGATTCTCCAATGAGCAGTTCTTC
V gene: TRBV5-1
D gene: -
J gene: TRBJ2-1
CDR3 length: 15
clone size: few

CDR3 protein: CASSQEGPQNYEQYF
CDR3 DNA: TGTGCCAGCAGCCAAGAGGGGCCCCAAAACTACGAGCAGTACTTC
V gene: TRBV14
D gene: -
J gene: TRBJ2-7
CDR3 length: 15
clone size: -

CDR3 protein: CASSPQGRLDNYGYTF
CDR3 DNA: TGTGCCAGCTCACCACAGGGAAGATTGGATAACTATGGCTACACCTTC
V gene: TRBV18
D gene: -
J gene: TRBJ1-2
CDR3 length: 16
clone size: few

CDR3 protein: CASSCDEQFF
CDR3 DNA: TGCGCCAGCAGTTGCGATGAGCAGTTCTTC
V gene: TRBV5-1
D gene: -
J gene: TRBJ2-1
CDR3 length: 10
clone size: many

CDR3 protein: CASTQLAGGWFF
CDR3 DNA: TGTGCCAGCACCCAACTAGCGGGAGGGTGGTTCTTC
V gene: TRBV12-3/TRBV12-4
D gene: TRBD2
J gene: TRBJ2-1
CDR3 length: 12
clone size: few

CDR3 protein: CASSLTGGKYGYTF
CDR3 DNA: TGTGCCAGCAGTTTAACAGGGGGAAAATATGGCTACACCTTC
V gene: TRBV12-3/TRBV12-4
D gene: TRBD1
J gene: TRBJ1-2
CDR3 length: 14
clone size: many

CDR3 protein: CSAHRLAGDGSIQYF
CDR3 DNA: TGCAGTGCTCATAGACTAGCGGGAGACGGGAGCATTCAGTACTTC
V gene: TRBV20-1
D gene: TRBD2
J gene: TRBJ2-4
CDR3 length: 15
clone size: few

CDR3 protein: CATSEGVRTGANVLTF
CDR3 DNA: TGTGCCACCAGTGAAGGGGTGAGGACTGGGGCCAACGTCCTGACTTTC
V gene: TRBV24-1
D gene: -
J gene: TRBJ2-6
CDR3 length: 16
clone size: -

CDR3 protein: CASSYPNRYEQYF
CDR3 DNA: TGTGCCAGCAGTTACCCCAATAGGTACGAGCAGTACTTC
V gene: TRBV6-6
D gene: -
J gene: TRBJ2-7
CDR3 length: 13
clone size: few

CDR3 protein: CASSPRDRDNSPLHF
CDR3 DNA: TGCGCCAGCAGCCCCCGGGACAGGGATAATTCACCCCTCCACTTT
V gene: TRBV5-1
D gene: TRBD1
J gene: TRBJ1-6
CDR3 length: 15
clone size: -

CDR3 protein: CAIRDRDKTQYF
CDR3 DNA: TGTGCCATCCGGGACAGGGATAAGACCCAGTACTTC
V gene: TRBV10-3
D gene: TRBD1
J gene: TRBJ2-5
CDR3 length: 12
clone size: few

CDR3 protein: CASSQTTGRVNF
CDR3 DNA: TGTGCCAGCAGCCAGACTACCGGGAGGGTGAACTTC
V gene: TRBV7-9
D gene: TRBD2
J gene: TRBJ2-1
CDR3 length: 12
clone size: few

CDR3 protein: CASSFRIGRADEQYF
CDR3 DNA: TGTGCCAGCAGTTTTCGAATTGGGAGAGCGGACGAGCAGTACTTC
V gene: TRBV12-3/TRBV12-4
D gene: -
J gene: TRBJ2-7
CDR3 length: 15
clone size: -

CDR3 protein: CASSERVGPSYEQYF
CDR3 DNA: TGTGCCAGCAGTGAGAGGGTCGGGCCATCCTACGAGCAGTACTTC
V gene: TRBV2
D gene: -
J gene: TRBJ2-7
CDR3 length: 15
clone size: -

CDR3 protein: CSASWVVSGEKLFF
CDR3 DNA: TGCAGTGCTAGCTGGGTAGTTTCAGGGGAAAAACTGTTTTTT
V gene: TRBV20-1
D gene: -
J gene: TRBJ1-4
CDR3 length: 14
clone size: once